Given below is one TCR beta chain in context. No antigen is known for it. No patient had autoimmune disease or received systemic immunosuppression. Sequenced by immunoSEQ multiplex PCR; TCRdb stores in-frame clones only, minus some. The sample holds 61,000 or so clones, about 85% seen once. These data belong to a study of OX40 agonist ivuxolimab in advanced cancers. Study-level findings and limits: Near-lowest levels of clonal expansion characterized partial responders at 0.1-3.0 mg/kg. The mean number of expanded clones was higher in CD8+ T cells than in CD4+. Among some nonresponders, normalized T-cell clonal expansion was also low.

The starting material was CD4+ or CD8+ T cells sorted from blood, obtained in a trial of the OX40 agonist ivuxolimab. The receptor was isolated from an adult with an advanced solid tumor such as melanoma, head and neck, liver or kidney cancer.

Written as DNA, the CDR3 is TGTGCCAGCAGTTACTCGATCAATGGTTTTGGCTACACCTTC. It codes for CASSYSINGFGYTF. The chain combines TRBV6-5 with TRBJ1-2; D is uncertain. The V end was cut by 0 bases, the J end by 7 bases, with 12 bases between. CDR1 and CDR2 (germline): MNHEY, SVGAGI. The CDR3 contains 14 residues.